Listed below are T cell receptor beta chains from one sample, sequenced in a study of blood T cells in healthy people across ages. TCRdb reprocessed the 5' RACE reads with MiXCR, giving one entry per CDR3 protein. The sample lists 730,000 or so distinct CDR3 sequences, 40% to 45% occurring once. Input material: blood. These receptors were taken from a man older than 75 in good health. Each CDR3 is given with its conserved first and last residue. Fields, in order: clone size, J gene, V gene, D gene, CDR3 protein, CDR3 DNA. D genes are given only for firm matches. Clone size, where shown, is once, few, many, or a class for clones that have expanded.

many | TRBJ2-7 | TRBV29-1 | - | CSVGSGTYEQYF | TGCAGCGTTGGTTCAGGGACCTACGAGCAGTACTTC
- | TRBJ1-4 | TRBV6-6 | TRBD1 | CASSYPTGGGNEKLFF | TGTGCCAGCAGTTACCCTACAGGGGGAGGTAATGAAAAACTGTTTTTT
few | TRBJ2-3 | TRBV7-2 | - | CASTLRVGGPTDTQYF | TGTGCCAGCACCCTCAGAGTAGGGGGGCCCACAGATACGCAGTATTTT
- | TRBJ1-6 | TRBV7-9 | - | CASSLNAGVNSPLHF | TGTGCCAGCAGCTTGAACGCAGGGGTGAATTCACCCCTCCACTTT
- | TRBJ2-3 | TRBV4-2 | - | CASSQDHKTQYF | TGTGCCAGCAGCCAAGACCACAAAACGCAGTATTTT
many | TRBJ2-7 | TRBV7-2 | - | CASSASYEQYF | TGTGCCAGCAGCGCAAGCTACGAGCAGTACTTC
- | TRBJ1-2 | TRBV29-1 | - | CSGGPGENYGYTF | TGCAGCGGTGGACCGGGAGAAAACTATGGCTACACCTTC
- | TRBJ2-1 | TRBV20-1 | - | CSASTPSQNEQFF | TGCAGTGCTAGCACGCCTAGCCAGAATGAGCAGTTCTTC
few | TRBJ2-7 | TRBV7-8 | - | CASSLSPGNSYEQYF | TGTGCCAGCAGCTTATCCCCAGGGAACTCCTACGAGCAGTACTTC
- | TRBJ2-3 | TRBV10-3 | - | CASARGGQGENTQYF | TGTGCCAGCGCACGGGGGGGCCAGGGGGAGAATACGCAGTATTTT
many | TRBJ1-2 | TRBV5-1 | - | CASSLSTGLGGYTF | TGCGCCAGCAGCTTGTCCACGGGGTTAGGTGGCTACACCTTC
- | TRBJ1-2 | TRBV7-9 | - | CASSPSGGCGYTF | TGTGCCAGCAGCCCCAGTGGGGGGTGCGGCTACACCTTC
- | TRBJ2-2 | TRBV3-1 | - | CASSQSTVGTGELFF | TGTGCCAGCAGCCAATCCACAGTAGGGACCGGGGAGCTGTTTTTT
- | TRBJ2-7 | TRBV27 | TRBD1 | CASSAKQGAYEQYF | TGTGCCAGCAGTGCTAAACAGGGGGCCTACGAGCAGTACTTC
- | TRBJ2-1 | TRBV5-6 | TRBD2 | CASSLETGGSGREYNEQFF | TGTGCCAGCAGCTTGGAGACAGGGGGTAGCGGGAGGGAATACAATGAGCAGTTCTTC
- | TRBJ1-1 | TRBV7-9 | - | CASSPPYVDTEAFF | TGTGCCAGCAGCCCCCCATATGTGGACACTGAAGCTTTCTTT
many | TRBJ2-7 | TRBV6-2/TRBV6-3 | TRBD2 | CASRFKREFLLLEQYF | TGTGCCAGCCGTTTCAAGCGGGAGTTTCTACTGCTCGAGCAGTACTTC
- | TRBJ2-5 | TRBV20-1 | TRBD2 | CSAIKLAGEETQYF | TGCAGCGCTATTAAACTAGCGGGAGAAGAGACCCAGTACTTC
- | TRBJ2-7 | TRBV9 | TRBD1 | CASSVTGTGGNEQYF | TGTGCCAGCAGCGTTACCGGGACAGGGGGCAACGAGCAGTACTTC
once | TRBJ2-5 | TRBV20-1 | - | CSADKPGLEQETQYF | TGCAGTGCCGACAAACCGGGACTGGAACAAGAGACCCAGTACTTC
- | TRBJ1-2 | TRBV20-1 | - | CSARGRQHYGYTF | TGCAGTGCTAGAGGGCGTCAGCACTATGGCTACACCTTC
- | TRBJ2-7 | TRBV7-6 | - | CASSLQGSALQAYEQYF | TGTGCCAGCAGCTTGCAGGGCTCGGCACTACAAGCCTACGAGCAGTACTTC
- | TRBJ2-5 | TRBV30 | - | CAWTPDPALGETQYF | TGTGCCTGGACCCCGGACCCAGCATTAGGGGAGACCCAGTACTTC
few | TRBJ1-2 | TRBV6-1 | - | CASSEDRSYGYTF | TGTGCCAGCAGTGAAGACAGAAGCTATGGCTACACCTTC
- | TRBJ1-1 | TRBV20-1 | - | CSGSYLGRDTEAFF | TGCAGTGGGTCCTATTTGGGGCGCGACACTGAAGCTTTCTTT
- | TRBJ2-7 | TRBV14 | - | CASSQELGGSQYF | TGTGCCAGCAGCCAAGAGCTTGGGGGTTCGCAGTACTTC